Listed below are T cell receptor beta chains from one sample, sequenced in a study of blood T cell repertoires in COVID-19. Libraries were prepared by immunoSEQ multiplex PCR; TCRdb keeps only in-frame clonotypes and omits some of them. The sample has about 55,000 clones, 88% seen once; the top ten hold about 8.5%. Sequenced material: peripheral blood. All receptors derive from a man between 60 and 75 years old with active COVID-19. Each CDR3 is given with its conserved first and last residue. A D gene is named only where the DNA matches it firmly. Not every row has a clone size; where given, it reads once, few, many or a size class.

cdr3_nt,cdr3_aa,j_call,d_call,v_call,clone_size
TGTGCCAGCAGTCCAACAATCTCCGGGACAGAGTTTGAAGCTTTCTTT,CASSPTISGTEFEAFF,TRBJ1-1,TRBD1,TRBV27,-
TGTGCCAGCAGCGTAGGGCTAGCGGGAGGCAATGAGCAGTTCTTC,CASSVGLAGGNEQFF,TRBJ2-1,TRBD2,TRBV9,-
TGTGCCAGCAGCCCAGGACAGACCGCCGGGGGGCACACCTTC,CASSPGQTAGGHTF,TRBJ1-2,-,TRBV9,-
TGTGCCAGCAGCCAAGGGGGACTAGCGGGACGGGAGACCCAGTACTTC,CASSQGGLAGRETQYF,TRBJ2-5,TRBD2,TRBV3-1/TRBV3-2,-
TGTGCCAGCCGAAGAACTAGCGGGAGCTCCTACAATGAGCAGTTCTTC,CASRRTSGSSYNEQFF,TRBJ2-1,TRBD2,TRBV6-4,-
TGCAGCGCCGGTGGGGCCACTGAAGCTTTCTTT,CSAGGATEAFF,TRBJ1-1,-,TRBV29-1,-
TGTGCCAGCAGCGTAGGTTCAACCTACGAGCAGTACTTC,CASSVGSTYEQYF,TRBJ2-7,-,TRBV9,-
TGTGCCAGCAGCCAAGGAGGGGGGGACAGGGAAGCTTTCTTT,CASSQGGGDREAFF,TRBJ1-1,TRBD1,TRBV3-1/TRBV3-2,few
TGTGCCTCCGACAGTTCGAACACCGGGGAGCTGTTTTTT,CASDSSNTGELFF,TRBJ2-2,-,TRBV30,-
TGTGCCAGCAGCTTGGGTGGTCTCCCTACGGACTATGGCTACACCTTC,CASSLGGLPTDYGYTF,TRBJ1-2,-,TRBV5-4,-
TGTGCCAGCAGTGAATTAGGTAGCGGGAGCACATCCGAGCAGTACTTC,CASSELGSGSTSEQYF,TRBJ2-7,TRBD2,TRBV6-1,-
TGTGCCAGCAGCTTACTAGCGGGAGGGCCCGTAACCTACGAGCAGTACTTC,CASSLLAGGPVTYEQYF,TRBJ2-7,TRBD2,TRBV7-3,-
TGTGCCATCAGTAGCGGGAGTCGCAATGAGCAGTTCTTC,CAISSGSRNEQFF,TRBJ2-1,TRBD2,TRBV10-3,-
TGTGCCACCAGCAGACTAGCGGGAGTGTCCTACAATGAGCAGTTCTTC,CATSRLAGVSYNEQFF,TRBJ2-1,TRBD2,TRBV15,once
TGTGCCAGCAGCCCTTGGGGGAGGGGCACAGATACGCAGTATTTT,CASSPWGRGTDTQYF,TRBJ2-3,TRBD2,TRBV7-8,-
TGTGCCAGCAGCCGAGCGGGAGGGCCGCCCGGGGAGCTGTTTTTT,CASSRAGGPPGELFF,TRBJ2-2,TRBD2,TRBV6-6,-
TGTGCCAGCAGCCAAGAATTTCGGGTAACCGGGGAGCTGTTTTTT,CASSQEFRVTGELFF,TRBJ2-2,-,TRBV3-1/TRBV3-2,-
TGCAGCGCAACAGGGGTTGGGCGCACAGATACGCAGTATTTT,CSATGVGRTDTQYF,TRBJ2-3,TRBD1,TRBV29-1,-
TGTGCTAGTGGTTTGGCTCAGGGGGCGGCTAACTATGGCTACACCTTC,CASGLAQGAANYGYTF,TRBJ1-2,TRBD1,TRBV12-5,-
TGCGCCAGCAGCTTGGAGCAGGGGCTTTCTGCTGAAGCTTTCTTT,CASSLEQGLSAEAFF,TRBJ1-1,-,TRBV5-1,-
TGCAGCGTTGACGGGAGGGGGACAGATACGCAGTATTTT,CSVDGRGTDTQYF,TRBJ2-3,TRBD2,TRBV29-1,-
TGTGCCTCCGATAGTGTGACCTACAATGAGCAGTTCTTC,CASDSVTYNEQFF,TRBJ2-1,-,TRBV30,once
TGTGCCAGCAGCCCGGGGAGGGGGAATCACTATGGCTACACCTTC,CASSPGRGNHYGYTF,TRBJ1-2,-,TRBV7-9,-
TGCGCCAGCAGCCTCGCGGTGAACACTGAAGCTTTCTTT,CASSLAVNTEAFF,TRBJ1-1,-,TRBV5-1,-
TGCGCCAGCAGCTTGGTGCCCTCGGGAGAGACCCAGTACTTC,CASSLVPSGETQYF,TRBJ2-5,-,TRBV5-1,-
TGCGCCAGCAGCTTGGTCTGGGGGAGGAGCTCCTACAATGAGCAGTTCTTC,CASSLVWGRSSYNEQFF,TRBJ2-1,-,TRBV5-1,-
TGTGCCAGCAGTGCAGACAGGGGGAGGGATGAGCAGTTCTTC,CASSADRGRDEQFF,TRBJ2-1,TRBD1,TRBV25-1,-
TGTGCCAGCAGGACTAGCGGGAGTACCTACGAGCAGTACTTC,CASRTSGSTYEQYF,TRBJ2-7,TRBD2,TRBV6-5,-
TGTGCCAGCAGCCGGGGACAGCCTAATTCACCCCTCCACTTT,CASSRGQPNSPLHF,TRBJ1-6,TRBD1,TRBV9,-